This T cell receptor (beta chain) was captured in a study of patients and donors after allogeneic stem cell transplantation (dated by TCRdb to about 2020). This clonotype was recorded a few times. It lacks a known antigen. No much larger clone exists at a distance of one base, and base qualities are not known. The CDR3, from cysteine to phenylalanine, totals 13 residues. The retained sequence is limited to the CDR3, 39 bases, with the frame set at the first base. CDR1 LGHDT and CDR2 YNNKEL are derived from the germline V gene (reference sequence). V loses 3 bases, J loses 6 bases, and the germline ends lie 11 bases apart. Libraries were constructed by RT-PCR. TCRdb names NextSeq 550 as the instrument used. TCRdb took the public reads, trimmed them with fastp at Q25, ran MiXCR for clone calling and kept in-frame beta chains. Merged by CDR3 protein, the rows form single entries marked with the most common genes and DNA. This sample holds some 87,000 distinct CDR3 sequences; roughly 48% were observed only once. The biggest ten clones account for around 60% of the sample.

The sample comprised blood, either unsorted or a sorted T cell fraction (not recorded which). The receptor was isolated from a human donor who was either an allogeneic HSCT recipient or a stem cell or donor lymphocyte infusion donor (not recorded which). It is not recorded whose cells these are; they may come from a transplant donor. In this chain, TRBV3-1 is recombined with TRBJ1-1, with no confidently assigned D gene. The bases are TGTGCCAGCAGCCAGGGAATGAGGGCTGAAGCTTTCTTT. It encodes CASSQGMRAEAFF.